This T cell receptor (beta chain) derives from a study of response to subunit inactivated influenza vaccine. Overall study results and limits: Each seasonal influenza vaccination, the authors suggested, recruits few new T cells.

Notes on this clonotype: Its antigen is unidentified.

This CDR3 contains 14 residues. Trimming left V 0 bases short and J 3 bases short, with 8 bases between. The V gene's germline CDR1 is DFQATT and CDR2 SNEGSKA (reference sequence). From the RT-PCR reads, TCRdb called clonotypes with MiXCR, one entry per CDR3 protein. The sample lists approximately 530,000 distinct CDR3 sequences, around 13% occurring once. The sample was PBMCs from blood, taken roughly 48 days after vaccination. The receptor comes from a man aged 45-65 years who received an inactivated influenza vaccine. The chain joins TRBV20-1 to TRBJ2-2, with no clear D. CDR3 sequence reads: CSARDLRYTGELFF. DNA for the CDR3: TGCAGTGCTAGAGATTTGCGTTACACCGGGGAGCTGTTTTTT.